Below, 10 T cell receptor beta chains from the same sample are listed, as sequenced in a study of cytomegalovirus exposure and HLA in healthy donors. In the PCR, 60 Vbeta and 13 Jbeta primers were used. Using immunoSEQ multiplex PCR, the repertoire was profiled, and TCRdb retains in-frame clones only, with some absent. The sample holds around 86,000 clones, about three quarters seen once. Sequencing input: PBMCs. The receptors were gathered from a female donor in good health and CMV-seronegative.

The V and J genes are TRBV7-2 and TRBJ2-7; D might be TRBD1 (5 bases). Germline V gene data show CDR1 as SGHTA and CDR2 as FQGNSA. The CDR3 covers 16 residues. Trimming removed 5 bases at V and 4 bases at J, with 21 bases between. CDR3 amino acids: CASSIDQGREKYEQYF. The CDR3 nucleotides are TGTGCCAGCAGCATCGACCAGGGCAGGGAAAAATACGAGCAGTACTTC.

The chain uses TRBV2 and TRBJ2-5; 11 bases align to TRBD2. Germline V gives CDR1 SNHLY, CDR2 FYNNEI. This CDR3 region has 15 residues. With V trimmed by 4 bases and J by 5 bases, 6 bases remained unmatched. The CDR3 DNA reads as TGTGCCAGCAGTGGTAGCGGGGGGGCCTTGGAGACCCAGTACTTC. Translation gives CASSGSGGALETQYF.

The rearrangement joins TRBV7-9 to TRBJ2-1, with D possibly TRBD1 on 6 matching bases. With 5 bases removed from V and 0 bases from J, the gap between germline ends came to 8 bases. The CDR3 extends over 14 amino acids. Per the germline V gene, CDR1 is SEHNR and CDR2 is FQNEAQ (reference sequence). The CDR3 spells CASSGGSSYNEQFF. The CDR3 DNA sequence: TGTGCCAGCAGCGGGGGCTCCTCCTACAATGAGCAGTTCTTC.

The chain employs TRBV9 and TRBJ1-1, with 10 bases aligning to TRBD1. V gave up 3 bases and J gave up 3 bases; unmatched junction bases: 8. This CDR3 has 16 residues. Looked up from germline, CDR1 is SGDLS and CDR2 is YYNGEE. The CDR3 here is CASSEGDRGGYTEAFF. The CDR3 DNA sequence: TGTGCCAGCAGCGAAGGGGACAGGGGAGGGTACACTGAAGCTTTCTTT.

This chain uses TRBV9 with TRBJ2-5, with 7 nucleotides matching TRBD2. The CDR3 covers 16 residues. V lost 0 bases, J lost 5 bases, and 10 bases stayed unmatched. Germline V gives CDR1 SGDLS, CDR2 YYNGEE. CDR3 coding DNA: TGTGCCAGCAGCGTAGAGGGAGGGAGTAAGGGCGAGACCCAGTACTTC. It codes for CASSVEGGSKGETQYF.

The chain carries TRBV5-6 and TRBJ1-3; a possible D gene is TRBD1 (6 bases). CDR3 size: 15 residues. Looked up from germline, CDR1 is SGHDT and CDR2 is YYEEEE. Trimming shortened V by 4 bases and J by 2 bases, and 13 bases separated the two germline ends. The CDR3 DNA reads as TGTGCCAGCAGCGCGCGCCGGACAGCTGGAAACACCATATATTTT. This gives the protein CASSARRTAGNTIYF.

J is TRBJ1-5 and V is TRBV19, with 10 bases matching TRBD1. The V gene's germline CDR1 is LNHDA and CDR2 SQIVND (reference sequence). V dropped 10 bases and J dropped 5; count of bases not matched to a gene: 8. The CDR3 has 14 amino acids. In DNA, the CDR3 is TGTGCCACCACAGACAGGGGGCTAGATCAGCCCCAGCATTTT. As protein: CATTDRGLDQPQHF. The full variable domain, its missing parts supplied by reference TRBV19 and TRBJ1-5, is DGGITQSPKYLFRKEGQNVTLSCEQNLNHDAMYWYRQDPGQGLRLIYYSQIVNDFQKGDIAEGYSVSREKKESFPLTVTSAQKNPTAFYLCATTDRGLDQPQHFGDGTRLSIL.

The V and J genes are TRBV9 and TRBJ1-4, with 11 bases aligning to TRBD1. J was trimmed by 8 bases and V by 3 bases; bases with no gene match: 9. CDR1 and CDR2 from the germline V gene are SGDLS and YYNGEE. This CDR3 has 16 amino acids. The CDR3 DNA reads TGTGCCAGCAGCGCCGGGGACAGGGGGACGGAAGAAAAACTGTTTTTT. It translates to CASSAGDRGTEEKLFF.

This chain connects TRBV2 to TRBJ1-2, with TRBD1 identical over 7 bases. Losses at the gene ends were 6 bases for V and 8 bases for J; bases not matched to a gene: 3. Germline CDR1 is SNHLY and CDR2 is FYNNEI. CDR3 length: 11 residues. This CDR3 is CASSPGQGYTF. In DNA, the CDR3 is TGTGCCAGCAGCCCGGGACAGGGCTACACCTTC.

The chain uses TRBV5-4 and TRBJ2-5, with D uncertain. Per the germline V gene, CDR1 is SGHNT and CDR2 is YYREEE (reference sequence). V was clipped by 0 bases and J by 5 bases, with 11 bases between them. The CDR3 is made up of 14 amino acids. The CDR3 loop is CASSLGELRETQYF. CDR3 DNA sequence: TGTGCCAGCAGCTTGGGTGAATTACGGGAGACCCAGTACTTC.